This T cell receptor (beta chain) comes out of a study of metastatic and nonmetastatic thyroid tumors. Study as a whole: Where malignant and benign thyroid patients were concerned, repertoires were compared across blood and tumor or nodule tissue.

Prior to thyroid surgery, none of the patients had received any treatment. Trimming at V came to 3 bases and at J to 0 bases, leaving 2 bases not matched to a gene. CDR3 length: 15 amino acids. Germline lookup yields CDR1 MNHNS and CDR2 SASEGT. MiXCR reprocessed the PCR reads for TCRdb. The sample carries fewer than 5,000 clones, 35% recorded once. This clone was observed a few times. The V and J genes are TRBV6-1 and TRBJ1-3; 7 bases align to TRBD1. The sequence was obtained from a male donor with papillary thyroid cancer or a benign thyroid nodule (not recorded which). Some clones in this sample may be carry-over from other donors' samples. Specimen: adjacent normal tissue. CDR3 sequence: CASSDTGASGNTIYF. In DNA form, the CDR3 reads TGTGCCAGCAGTGATACAGGGGCCTCTGGAAACACCATATATTTT.